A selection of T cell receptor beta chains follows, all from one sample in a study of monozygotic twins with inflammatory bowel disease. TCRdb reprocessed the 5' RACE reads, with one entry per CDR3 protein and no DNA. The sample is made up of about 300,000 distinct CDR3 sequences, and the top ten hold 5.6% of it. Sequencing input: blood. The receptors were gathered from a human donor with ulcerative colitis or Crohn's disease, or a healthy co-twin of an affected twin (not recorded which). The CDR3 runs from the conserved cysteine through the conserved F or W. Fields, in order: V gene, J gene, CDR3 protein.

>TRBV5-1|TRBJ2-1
CASSQRQGGYNEQFF
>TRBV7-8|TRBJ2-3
CASSLRKDTQYF
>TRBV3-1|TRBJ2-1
CASSRTSGSYNEQFF
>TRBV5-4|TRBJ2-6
CAGTLGGGGHSGANVLTF
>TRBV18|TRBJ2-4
CASSPLARAENMQYF
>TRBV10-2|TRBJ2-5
CASSESRGTGQETQYF
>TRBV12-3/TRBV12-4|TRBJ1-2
CASSLGQAVYGYTF
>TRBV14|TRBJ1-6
CASSPEWDRDSPLHF
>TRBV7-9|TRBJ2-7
CASSLEFEQYF
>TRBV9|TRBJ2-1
CASSVAATLYNEQFF
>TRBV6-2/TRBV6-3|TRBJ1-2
CASSYSSSGTDYGYTF
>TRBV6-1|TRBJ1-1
CADSPGSWTEAFF
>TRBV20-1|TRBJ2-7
CSARDQGSGRFSSYEQYF
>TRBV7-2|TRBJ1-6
CASSFGQLDSPLHF
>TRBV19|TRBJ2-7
CASSIVIGARTYEQYF
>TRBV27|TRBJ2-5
CASSGLRTGVETQYF
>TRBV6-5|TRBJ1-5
CASSFGQGGQPQHF